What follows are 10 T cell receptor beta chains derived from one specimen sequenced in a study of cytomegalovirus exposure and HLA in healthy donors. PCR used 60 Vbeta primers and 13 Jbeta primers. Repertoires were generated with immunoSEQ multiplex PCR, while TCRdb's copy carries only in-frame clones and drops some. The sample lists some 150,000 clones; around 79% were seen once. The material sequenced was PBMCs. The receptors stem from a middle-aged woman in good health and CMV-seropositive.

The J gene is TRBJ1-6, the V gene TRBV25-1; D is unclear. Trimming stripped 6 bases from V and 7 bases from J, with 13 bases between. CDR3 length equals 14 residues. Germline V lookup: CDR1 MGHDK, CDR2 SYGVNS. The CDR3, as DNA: TGTGCCAGCAGGCCGGACGGGGAAAATTCACCCCTCCACTTT. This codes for CASRPDGENSPLHF.

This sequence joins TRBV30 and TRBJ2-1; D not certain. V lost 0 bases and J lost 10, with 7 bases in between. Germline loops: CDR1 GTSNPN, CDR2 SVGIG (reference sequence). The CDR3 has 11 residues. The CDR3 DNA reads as TGTGCCTGGAGTGTACCCCGGGAGCAGTTCTTC. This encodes CAWSVPREQFF.

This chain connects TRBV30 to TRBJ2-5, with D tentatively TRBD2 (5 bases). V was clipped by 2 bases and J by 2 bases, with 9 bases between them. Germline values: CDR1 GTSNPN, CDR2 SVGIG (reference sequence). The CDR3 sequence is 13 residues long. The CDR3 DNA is TGTGCCTGGAGTTTGGGAGTACAAGAGACCCAGTACTTC. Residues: CAWSLGVQETQYF.

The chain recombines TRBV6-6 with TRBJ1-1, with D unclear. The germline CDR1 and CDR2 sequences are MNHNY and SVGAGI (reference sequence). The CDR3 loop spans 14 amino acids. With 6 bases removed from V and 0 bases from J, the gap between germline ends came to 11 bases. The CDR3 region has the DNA TGTGCCAGCAGCACAGTCCGTATGAACACTGAAGCTTTCTTT. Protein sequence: CASSTVRMNTEAFF.

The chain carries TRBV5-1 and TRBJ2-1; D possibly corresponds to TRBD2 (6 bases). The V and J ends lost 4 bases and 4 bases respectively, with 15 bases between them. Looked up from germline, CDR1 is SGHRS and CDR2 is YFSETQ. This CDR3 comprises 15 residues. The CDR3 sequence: CASSPTLEGYNEQFF. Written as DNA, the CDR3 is TGCGCCAGCAGCCCTACGTTGGAGGGGTACAATGAGCAGTTCTTC.

The CDR3 DNA sequence: TGTGCCAGCAGCTGGGGGAAAACGGGACTCAGGAACACTGAAGCTTTCTTT. Translated, it gives CASSWGKTGLRNTEAFF. V usage is TRBV5-6 and J usage is TRBJ1-1; D is possibly TRBD1 (5 bases). CDR3 length: 17 amino acids. Germline V gene lookup returns CDR1 SGHDT and CDR2 YYEEEE. With 3 bases removed from V and 1 base from J, the gap between germline ends came to 19 bases.

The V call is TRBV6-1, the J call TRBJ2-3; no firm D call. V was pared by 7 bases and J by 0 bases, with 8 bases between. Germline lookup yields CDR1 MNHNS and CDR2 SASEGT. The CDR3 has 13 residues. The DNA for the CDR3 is TGTGCCAGCACCCCCCGTAGCACAGATACGCAGTATTTT. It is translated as CASTPRSTDTQYF.

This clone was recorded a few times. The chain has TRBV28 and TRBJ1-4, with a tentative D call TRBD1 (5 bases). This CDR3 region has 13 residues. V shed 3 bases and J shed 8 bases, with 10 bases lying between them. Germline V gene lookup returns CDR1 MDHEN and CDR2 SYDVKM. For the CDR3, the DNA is TGTGCCAGCAGTTTCAGGGTGAGGGAAAAACTGTTTTTT. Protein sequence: CASSFRVREKLFF.

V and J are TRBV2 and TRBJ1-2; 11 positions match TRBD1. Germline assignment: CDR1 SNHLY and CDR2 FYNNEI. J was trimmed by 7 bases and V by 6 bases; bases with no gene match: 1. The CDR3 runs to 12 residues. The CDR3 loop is CASRGTGGGYTF. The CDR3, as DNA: TGTGCCAGCAGGGGGACAGGGGGTGGCTACACCTTC.

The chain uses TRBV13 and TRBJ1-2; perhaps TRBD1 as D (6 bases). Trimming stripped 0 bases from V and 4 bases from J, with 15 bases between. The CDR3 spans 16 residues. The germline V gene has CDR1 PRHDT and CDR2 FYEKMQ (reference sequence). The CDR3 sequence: CASSLGLRGASYGYTF. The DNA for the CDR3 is TGTGCCAGCAGCTTAGGCCTCCGGGGGGCGAGCTATGGCTACACCTTC.